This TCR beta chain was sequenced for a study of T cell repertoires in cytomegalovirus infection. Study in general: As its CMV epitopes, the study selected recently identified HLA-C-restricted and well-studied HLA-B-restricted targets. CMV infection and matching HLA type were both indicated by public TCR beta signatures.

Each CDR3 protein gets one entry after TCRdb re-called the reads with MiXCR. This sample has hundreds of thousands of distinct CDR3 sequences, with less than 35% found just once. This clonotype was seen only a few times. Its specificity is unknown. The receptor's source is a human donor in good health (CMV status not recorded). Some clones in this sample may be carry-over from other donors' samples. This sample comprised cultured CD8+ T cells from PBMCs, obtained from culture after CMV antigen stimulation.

The CDR3 protein is CASSLGATVTQPQHF. The CDR3 region has the DNA TGTGCCAGCAGCTTAGGGGCGACAGTGACCCAGCCCCAGCATTTT. V gene TRBV7-6 combines with J gene TRBJ1-5, with D perhaps TRBD1 (5 bases). There are 15 residues in the CDR3. V lost 1 base to trimming and J lost 7 bases, with 14 bases between them. The V gene's germline CDR1 is SGHVS and CDR2 FNYEAQ.